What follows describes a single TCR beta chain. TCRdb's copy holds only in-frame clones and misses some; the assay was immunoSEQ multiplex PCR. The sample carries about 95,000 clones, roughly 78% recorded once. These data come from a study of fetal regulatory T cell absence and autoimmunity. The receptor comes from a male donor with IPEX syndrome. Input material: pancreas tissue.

CDR3 sequence: CASSLGTPGRETQYF. The CDR3 DNA is TGTGCCAGCAGTTTGGGAACGCCAGGAAGAGAGACCCAGTACTTC. The chain uses TRBV27 and TRBJ2-5, with D hard to call. Trimming stripped 3 bases from V and 4 bases from J, with 15 bases between. CDR3 length: 15 residues. Germline CDR1 MNHEY, CDR2 SMNVEV (reference sequence).